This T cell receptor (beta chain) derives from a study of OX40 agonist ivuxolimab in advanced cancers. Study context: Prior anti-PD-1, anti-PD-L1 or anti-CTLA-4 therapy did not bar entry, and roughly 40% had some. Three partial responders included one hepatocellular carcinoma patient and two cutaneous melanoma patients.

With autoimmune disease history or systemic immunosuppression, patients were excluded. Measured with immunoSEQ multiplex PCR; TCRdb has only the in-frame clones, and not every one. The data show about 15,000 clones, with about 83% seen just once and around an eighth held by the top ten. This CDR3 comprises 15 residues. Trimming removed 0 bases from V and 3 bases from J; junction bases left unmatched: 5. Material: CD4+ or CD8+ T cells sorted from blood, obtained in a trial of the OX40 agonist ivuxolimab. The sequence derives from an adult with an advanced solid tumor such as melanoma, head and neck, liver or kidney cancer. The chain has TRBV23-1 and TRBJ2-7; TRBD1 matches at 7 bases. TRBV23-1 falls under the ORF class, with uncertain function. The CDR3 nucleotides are TGCGCCAGCAGTCAATCAAACGGACAGGTCTACGAGCAGTACTTC. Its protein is CASSQSNGQVYEQYF.